The rows below give T cell receptor beta chains drawn from one sample of a study of beta chain features in type 1 diabetes. Clones were sequenced by immunoSEQ multiplex PCR, and TCRdb holds only the in-frame ones, with some missing. The sample yields 250,000 to 350,000 clones, about 10% seen once. The sample comprised naive CD4+ T cells from blood. The receptor set was obtained from a woman younger than 45 in good health. Each CDR3 is given with its conserved first and last residue. Fields, in order: clone size, V gene, D gene, J gene, CDR3 DNA, CDR3 protein. D genes are given only for firm matches. Clone size is shown for a subset of rows, as once, few, many or a class of expanded clone.

>-|TRBV4-2|TRBD1|TRBJ2-7
TGTGCCAGCAGCCAACCAGGACAGGGGGACGAGCAGTACTTC
CASSQPGQGDEQYF
>few|TRBV9|TRBD2|TRBJ2-2
TGTGCCAGCAGGCGGACTAGCGGGAGAAGAAGCACCGGGGAGCTGTTTTTT
CASRRTSGRRSTGELFF
>few|TRBV7-9|-|TRBJ1-4
TGTGCCAGCAGCTTAGGTCTGGAAAAACTGTTTTTT
CASSLGLEKLFF
>-|TRBV4-3|TRBD2|TRBJ2-2
TGCGCCAGCAGCCAAGAGCGGGTGGGACTAGCGGCAAACACCGGGGAGCTGTTTTTT
CASSQERVGLAANTGELFF
>few|TRBV7-2|-|TRBJ2-2
TGTGCCAGCAGCTTGGGGCAGAACACCGGGGAGCTGTTTTTT
CASSLGQNTGELFF
>-|TRBV7-2|-|TRBJ2-1
TGTGCCAGCAGCTTCTCCCCAGGGGTCCTGTACAATGAGCAGTTCTTC
CASSFSPGVLYNEQFF
>-|TRBV7-9|-|TRBJ2-2
TGTGCCAGCAGCTTCTCGAGTGCGAACACCGGGGAGCTGTTTTTT
CASSFSSANTGELFF
>few|TRBV25-1|-|TRBJ2-7
TGTGCCAGCAGTGAATTTGGAGGCCAGGAGCAGTACTTC
CASSEFGGQEQYF
>few|TRBV27|-|TRBJ2-5
TGTGCCAGCAGTTTATCGAGATCGGAGACCCAGTACTTC
CASSLSRSETQYF
>-|TRBV9|-|TRBJ2-5
TGTGCCAGCAGCCAGAGTCGACTAGAGGGATTGGAGACCCAGTACTTC
CASSQSRLEGLETQYF
>few|TRBV11-3|TRBD2|TRBJ2-1
TGTGCCAGCAGCACGGGACTAGCGGGAGTGGATAATGAGCAGTTCTTC
CASSTGLAGVDNEQFF
>-|TRBV9|TRBD2|TRBJ2-1
TGTGCCAGCAGCTGGGGACTAGCGGGAGTAAATGAGCAGTTCTTC
CASSWGLAGVNEQFF
>-|TRBV18|TRBD1|TRBJ1-2
TGTGCCAGCTCACCAACTGGGACAGGGTTGGATGGCTACACCTTC
CASSPTGTGLDGYTF